This T cell receptor beta chain was sequenced for a study of control samples from healthy donors and cancer patients. The germline V gene has CDR1 SGHAT and CDR2 FQNNGV. The ends were cut back, 0 bases at V and 0 bases at J, with 9 bases in the middle. The CDR3 is made up of 15 amino acids. Generated by immunoSEQ multiplex PCR, the TCRdb table keeps only in-frame clones and is missing some. Of approximately 230,000 clones listed, more than 65% were seen once; the top ten hold 13%. The gene calls are TRBV11-2 and TRBJ2-7; no firm D call. Sequenced material: PBMCs. This receptor was taken from an older woman with lung cancer. The CDR3 spells CASSLDSQSSYEQYF. CDR3 DNA sequence: TGTGCCAGCAGCTTAGACAGCCAGAGCTCCTACGAGCAGTACTTC.